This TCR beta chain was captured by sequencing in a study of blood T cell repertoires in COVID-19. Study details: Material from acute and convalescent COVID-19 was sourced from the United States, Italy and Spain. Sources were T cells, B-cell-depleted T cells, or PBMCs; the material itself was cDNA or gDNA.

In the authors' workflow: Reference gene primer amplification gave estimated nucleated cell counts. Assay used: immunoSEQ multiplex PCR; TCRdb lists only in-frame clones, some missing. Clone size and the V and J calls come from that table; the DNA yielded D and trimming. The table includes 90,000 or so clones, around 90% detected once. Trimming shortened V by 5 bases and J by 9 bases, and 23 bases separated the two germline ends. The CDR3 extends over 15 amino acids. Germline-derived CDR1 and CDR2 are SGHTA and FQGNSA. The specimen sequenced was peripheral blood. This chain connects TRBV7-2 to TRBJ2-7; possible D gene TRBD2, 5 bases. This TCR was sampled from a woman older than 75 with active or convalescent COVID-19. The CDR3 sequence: CASSPGLTLASRQYF. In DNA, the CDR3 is TGTGCCAGCAGCCCGGGCCTGACTCTAGCTTCGAGGCAGTACTTC.